This T cell receptor (beta chain) was recovered during a study of blood T cell repertoires in COVID-19. In the study overall: Sites in the United States, Italy and Spain provided acute and convalescent COVID-19 samples.

Germline V CDR1 and CDR2: LGHDT, YNNKEL (reference sequence). This CDR3 spans 13 amino acids. V was pared by 2 bases and J by 5 bases, with 7 bases between. Original processing methods: Estimated nucleated cell counts came from reference gene primer amplification. TCRdb's table, derived via immunoSEQ multiplex PCR, lists solely in-frame clones and lacks some. Clone size and V and J calls were adopted from that table, with D and trimming inferred from the DNA. The sample yields some 240,000 clones, around 84% seen once. The receptor was derived from a woman between 40 and 50 years old who had recovered from COVID-19. This chain connects TRBV3-1 (or the pseudogene TRBV3-2) to TRBJ2-1; no reliable D call. Sequencing was performed on peripheral blood. CDR3 DNA: TGTGCCAGCAGCCAACTAGGAAACAATGAGCAGTTCTTC. This sequence encodes CASSQLGNNEQFF.